The rows below give T cell receptor beta chains drawn from one sample of a study of identical twins. Via MiXCR, TCRdb re-called the 5' RACE reads, giving one row per CDR3 protein. The sample gives a few hundred thousand distinct CDR3 sequences, roughly a quarter of which show up once; roughly 2.8% is in the top ten. These data are also associated with another study on T cells expressing NK-cell markers.

The sample was CD4+ T cells sorted from blood. These receptors were taken from a woman aged 18-29 years in good health. Both conserved end residues are part of each CDR3. The D gene is left open where the match is weak. Expanded clones are given a class, and other clones once, few, many or no size at all.

D gene: TRBD1; V gene: TRBV20-1; J gene: TRBJ2-7; clone size: .; CDR3 protein: CSASRQGEGQYF; CDR3 DNA: TGCAGTGCTAGCCGACAGGGGGAAGGGCAGTACTTC
D gene: TRBD2; V gene: TRBV11-3; J gene: TRBJ2-1; clone size: few; CDR3 protein: CASSIRPGGSEQFF; CDR3 DNA: TGTGCCAGCAGCATCAGACCGGGGGGGAGTGAGCAGTTCTTC
D gene: .; V gene: TRBV20-1; J gene: TRBJ2-1; clone size: .; CDR3 protein: CSARDRPDSYNEQFF; CDR3 DNA: TGCAGTGCAAGGGATCGACCCGATTCCTACAATGAGCAGTTCTTC
D gene: .; V gene: TRBV7-2; J gene: TRBJ2-1; clone size: .; CDR3 protein: CASSGQTRLGEQFF; CDR3 DNA: TGTGCCAGCAGCGGGCAGACTAGACTTGGTGAGCAGTTCTTC
D gene: .; V gene: TRBV5-1; J gene: TRBJ2-7; clone size: once; CDR3 protein: CASSLGDVSEQYF; CDR3 DNA: TGCGCCAGCAGCTTGGGGGACGTAAGCGAGCAGTACTTC
D gene: .; V gene: TRBV12-3/TRBV12-4; J gene: TRBJ2-3; clone size: .; CDR3 protein: CASSLVAKKDTQYF; CDR3 DNA: TGTGCCAGCAGTTTGGTTGCAAAAAAGGATACGCAGTATTTT
D gene: .; V gene: TRBV11-3; J gene: TRBJ2-1; clone size: few; CDR3 protein: CASSRNLAGEQFF; CDR3 DNA: TGTGCCAGCAGCCGAAACTTGGCTGGGGAGCAGTTCTTC
D gene: .; V gene: TRBV20-1; J gene: TRBJ1-3; clone size: .; CDR3 protein: CSASYNWYGNTIYF; CDR3 DNA: TGCAGTGCTAGTTATAATTGGTATGGAAACACCATATATTTT
D gene: .; V gene: TRBV5-5; J gene: TRBJ1-2; clone size: .; CDR3 protein: CASSSLTYREGYTF; CDR3 DNA: TGTGCCAGCAGCTCCCTCACGTACAGAGAAGGCTACACCTTC
D gene: TRBD1; V gene: TRBV6-2/TRBV6-3; J gene: TRBJ2-7; clone size: .; CDR3 protein: CASSLQGMSYEQYF; CDR3 DNA: TGTGCCAGCAGTTTACAGGGGATGTCCTACGAGCAGTACTTC
D gene: .; V gene: TRBV4-1; J gene: TRBJ1-2; clone size: .; CDR3 protein: CASSNLMTSNYGYTF; CDR3 DNA: TGCGCCAGCAGCAATCTTATGACCAGTAACTATGGCTACACCTTC
D gene: .; V gene: TRBV28; J gene: TRBJ2-7; clone size: .; CDR3 protein: CASSFQRTSYEQYF; CDR3 DNA: TGTGCCAGCAGTTTCCAGCGGACCTCCTACGAGCAGTACTTC
D gene: TRBD1; V gene: TRBV20-1; J gene: TRBJ1-1; clone size: few; CDR3 protein: CSAMRRLTGGTEAFF; CDR3 DNA: TGCAGTGCCATGCGCCGATTGACAGGGGGCACTGAAGCTTTCTTT
D gene: TRBD2; V gene: TRBV9; J gene: TRBJ2-2; clone size: .; CDR3 protein: CASSPMIGTSPGELFF; CDR3 DNA: TGTGCCAGCAGCCCGATGATTGGGACTAGCCCCGGGGAGCTGTTTTTT
D gene: .; V gene: TRBV18; J gene: TRBJ2-5; clone size: .; CDR3 protein: CASSPAGQKETQYF; CDR3 DNA: TGTGCCAGCTCACCAGCTGGACAGAAAGAGACCCAGTACTTC
D gene: .; V gene: TRBV7-2; J gene: TRBJ1-3; clone size: .; CDR3 protein: CASSRDLGNTIYF; CDR3 DNA: TGTGCCAGCAGCCGAGACTTGGGAAACACCATATATTTT
D gene: .; V gene: TRBV13; J gene: TRBJ1-1; clone size: few; CDR3 protein: CASSFQGGAFF; CDR3 DNA: TGTGCCAGCAGCTTCCAGGGCGGCGCTTTCTTT
D gene: .; V gene: TRBV25-1; J gene: TRBJ2-1; clone size: few; CDR3 protein: CASSESTRGPLNEQFF; CDR3 DNA: TGTGCCAGCAGTGAATCAACGAGAGGCCCTCTCAATGAGCAGTTCTTC
D gene: .; V gene: TRBV20-1; J gene: TRBJ2-1; clone size: .; CDR3 protein: CSARDLSARMANNEQFF; CDR3 DNA: TGCAGTGCTAGAGACCTTTCGGCCAGAATGGCGAACAATGAGCAGTTCTTC
D gene: .; V gene: TRBV7-9; J gene: TRBJ2-3; clone size: few; CDR3 protein: CASSFSGGPDTQYF; CDR3 DNA: TGTGCCAGCAGCTTCAGCGGTGGGCCAGATACGCAGTATTTT
D gene: .; V gene: TRBV11-3; J gene: TRBJ2-2; clone size: .; CDR3 protein: CASSSRWTGELFF; CDR3 DNA: TGTGCCAGCAGCTCGAGGTGGACCGGGGAGCTGTTTTTT
D gene: .; V gene: TRBV30; J gene: TRBJ1-4; clone size: .; CDR3 protein: CAWSVMKTTNEKLFF; CDR3 DNA: TGTGCCTGGAGTGTAATGAAAACAACTAATGAAAAACTGTTTTTT
D gene: .; V gene: TRBV9; J gene: TRBJ2-1; clone size: .; CDR3 protein: CASSVERFSSHEQFF; CDR3 DNA: TGTGCCAGCAGCGTAGAACGATTTAGTTCCCATGAGCAGTTCTTC
D gene: .; V gene: TRBV3-1; J gene: TRBJ1-1; clone size: .; CDR3 protein: CASSQDRALNTEAFF; CDR3 DNA: TGTGCCAGCAGCCAAGACCGGGCCTTGAACACTGAAGCTTTCTTT
D gene: .; V gene: TRBV7-2; J gene: TRBJ2-1; clone size: .; CDR3 protein: CASSFDRNNEQFF; CDR3 DNA: TGTGCCAGCAGCTTCGACAGGAACAATGAGCAGTTCTTC
D gene: .; V gene: TRBV20-1; J gene: TRBJ1-2; clone size: .; CDR3 protein: CSAGKAPSSYTF; CDR3 DNA: TGCAGTGCCGGGAAGGCCCCTTCGAGCTACACCTTC
D gene: .; V gene: TRBV7-6; J gene: TRBJ2-1; clone size: .; CDR3 protein: CASSLVMGEPYNEQFF; CDR3 DNA: TGTGCCAGCAGCTTAGTAATGGGGGAGCCCTACAATGAGCAGTTCTTC
D gene: .; V gene: TRBV24-1; J gene: TRBJ2-1; clone size: .; CDR3 protein: CATSDSRLGDDEQFF; CDR3 DNA: TGTGCCACCAGTGATTCGAGACTGGGGGACGATGAGCAGTTCTTC